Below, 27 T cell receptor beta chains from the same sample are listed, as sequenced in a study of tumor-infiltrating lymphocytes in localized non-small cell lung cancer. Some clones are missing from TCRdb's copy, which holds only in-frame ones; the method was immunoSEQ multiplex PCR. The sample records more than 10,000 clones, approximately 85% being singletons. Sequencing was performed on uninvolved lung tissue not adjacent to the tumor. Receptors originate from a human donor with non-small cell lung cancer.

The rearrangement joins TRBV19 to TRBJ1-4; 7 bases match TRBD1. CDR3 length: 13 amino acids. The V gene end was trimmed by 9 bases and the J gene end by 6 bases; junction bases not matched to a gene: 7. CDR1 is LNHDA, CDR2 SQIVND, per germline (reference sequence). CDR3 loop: CASRPQGDEKLFF. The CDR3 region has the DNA TGTGCCAGCAGACCCCAGGGGGATGAAAAACTGTTTTTT.

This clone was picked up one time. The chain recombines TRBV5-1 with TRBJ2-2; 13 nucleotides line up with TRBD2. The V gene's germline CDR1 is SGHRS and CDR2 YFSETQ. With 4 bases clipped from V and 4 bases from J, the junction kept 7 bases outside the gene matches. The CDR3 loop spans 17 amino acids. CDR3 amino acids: CASSPRLAGGSTGELFF. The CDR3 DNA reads TGCGCCAGCAGCCCGCGACTAGCGGGGGGAAGCACCGGGGAGCTGTTTTTT. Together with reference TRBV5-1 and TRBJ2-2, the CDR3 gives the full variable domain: KAGVTQTPRYLIKTRGQQVTLSCSPISGHRSVSWYQQTPGQGLQFLFEYFSETQRNKGNFPGRFSGRQFSNSRSEMNVSTLELGDSALYLCASSPRLAGGSTGELFFGEGSRLTVL.

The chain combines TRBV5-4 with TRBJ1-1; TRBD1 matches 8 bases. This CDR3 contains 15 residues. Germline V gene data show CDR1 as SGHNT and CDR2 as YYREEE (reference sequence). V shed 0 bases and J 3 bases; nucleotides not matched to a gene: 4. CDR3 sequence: CASSLGGQEYTEAFF. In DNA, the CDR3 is TGTGCCAGCAGCTTGGGGGGACAGGAGTACACTGAAGCTTTCTTT.

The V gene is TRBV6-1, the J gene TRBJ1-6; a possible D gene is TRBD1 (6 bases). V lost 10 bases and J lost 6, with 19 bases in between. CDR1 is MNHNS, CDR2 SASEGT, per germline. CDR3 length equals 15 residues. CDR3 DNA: TGTGCCACCCACAGGGAAGGGCAAGTTAATTCACCCCTCCACTTT. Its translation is CATHREGQVNSPLHF.

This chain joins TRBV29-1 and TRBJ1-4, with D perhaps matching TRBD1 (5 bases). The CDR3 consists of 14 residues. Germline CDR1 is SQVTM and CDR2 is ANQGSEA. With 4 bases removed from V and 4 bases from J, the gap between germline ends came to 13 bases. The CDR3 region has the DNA TGCAGCGTTGTCTCCAGGGCGGATAATGAAAAACTGTTTTTT. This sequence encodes CSVVSRADNEKLFF. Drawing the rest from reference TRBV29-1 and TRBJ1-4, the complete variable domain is SAVISQKPSRDICQRGTSLTIQCQVDSQVTMMFWYRQQPGQSLTLIATANQGSEATYESGFVIDKFPISRPNLTFSTLTVSNMSPEDSSIYLCSVVSRADNEKLFFGSGTQLSVL.

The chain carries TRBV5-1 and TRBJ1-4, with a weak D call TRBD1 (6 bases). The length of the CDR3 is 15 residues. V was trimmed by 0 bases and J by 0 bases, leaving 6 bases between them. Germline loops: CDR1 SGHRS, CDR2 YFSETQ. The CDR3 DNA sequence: TGCGCCAGCAGCTTGGGGACAGCAACTAATGAAAAACTGTTTTTT. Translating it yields CASSLGTATNEKLFF.

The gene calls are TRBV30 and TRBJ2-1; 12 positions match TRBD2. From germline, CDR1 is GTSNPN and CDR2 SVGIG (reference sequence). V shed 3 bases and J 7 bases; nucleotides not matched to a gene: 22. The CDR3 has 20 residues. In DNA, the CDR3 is TGTGCCTGGAGAAGTATGGTTGGGCTTACTAGCGGGAGGTCGCTGAATGAGCAGTTCTTC. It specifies CAWRSMVGLTSGRSLNEQFF.

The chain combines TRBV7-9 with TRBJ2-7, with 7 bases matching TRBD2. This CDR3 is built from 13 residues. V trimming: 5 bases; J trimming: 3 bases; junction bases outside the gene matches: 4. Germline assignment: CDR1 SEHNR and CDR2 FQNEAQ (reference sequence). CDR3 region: CASSPPGGYEQYF. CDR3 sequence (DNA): TGTGCCAGCAGCCCACCGGGGGGCTACGAGCAGTACTTC.

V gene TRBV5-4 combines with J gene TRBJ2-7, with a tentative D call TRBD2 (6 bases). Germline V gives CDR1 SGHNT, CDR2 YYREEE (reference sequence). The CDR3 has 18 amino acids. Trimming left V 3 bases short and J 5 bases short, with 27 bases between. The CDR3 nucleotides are TGTGCCAGCAGCTATATACCCCTGCGGACCCTAGCGAGCGACGAGCAGTACTTC. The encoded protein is CASSYIPLRTLASDEQYF.

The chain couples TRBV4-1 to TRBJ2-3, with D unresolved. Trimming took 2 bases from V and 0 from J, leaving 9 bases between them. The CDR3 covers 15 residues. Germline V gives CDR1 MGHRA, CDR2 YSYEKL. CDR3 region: CASSQRTASTDTQYF. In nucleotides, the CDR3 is TGCGCCAGCAGCCAACGGACCGCTAGCACAGATACGCAGTATTTT.

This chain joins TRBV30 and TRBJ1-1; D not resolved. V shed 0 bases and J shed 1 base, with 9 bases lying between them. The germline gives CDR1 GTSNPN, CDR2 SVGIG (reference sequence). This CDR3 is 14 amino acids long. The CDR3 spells CAWSVFGPNTEAFF. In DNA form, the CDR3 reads TGTGCCTGGAGTGTGTTCGGCCCGAACACTGAAGCTTTCTTT.

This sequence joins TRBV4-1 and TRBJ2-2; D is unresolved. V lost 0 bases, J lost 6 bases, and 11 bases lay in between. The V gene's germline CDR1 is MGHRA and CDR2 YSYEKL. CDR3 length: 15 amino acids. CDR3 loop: CASSQDFGVPGELFF. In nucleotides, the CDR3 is TGCGCCAGCAGCCAAGATTTCGGCGTGCCCGGGGAGCTGTTTTTT.

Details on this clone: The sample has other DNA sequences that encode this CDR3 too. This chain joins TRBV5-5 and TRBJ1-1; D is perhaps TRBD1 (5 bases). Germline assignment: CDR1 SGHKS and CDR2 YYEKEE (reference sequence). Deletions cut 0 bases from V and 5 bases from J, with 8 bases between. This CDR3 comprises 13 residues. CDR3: CASSLVGDTEAFF. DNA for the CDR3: TGTGCCAGCAGCTTGGTAGGGGATACTGAAGCTTTCTTT.

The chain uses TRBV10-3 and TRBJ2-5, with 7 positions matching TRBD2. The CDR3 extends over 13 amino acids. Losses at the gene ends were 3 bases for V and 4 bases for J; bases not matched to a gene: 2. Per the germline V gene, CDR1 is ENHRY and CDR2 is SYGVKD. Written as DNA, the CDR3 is TGTGCCATCAGTGAAACGGGGGGAGAGACCCAGTACTTC. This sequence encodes CAISETGGETQYF.

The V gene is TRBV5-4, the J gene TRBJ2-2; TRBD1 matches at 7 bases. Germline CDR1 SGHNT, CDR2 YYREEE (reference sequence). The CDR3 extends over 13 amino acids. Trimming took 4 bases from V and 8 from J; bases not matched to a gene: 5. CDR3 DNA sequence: TGTGCCAGCAGCGTCGACAGGGATGGGGAGCTGTTTTTT. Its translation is CASSVDRDGELFF.

CDR3 nucleotide sequence: TGCGCCAGCAGCCTAATCCCCCGGGACACCGGTCCCTTATACGAGCAGTACTTC. It is translated as CASSLIPRDTGPLYEQYF. The genes are TRBV5-1 and TRBJ2-7, with a tentative D call TRBD1 (6 bases). Germline loops: CDR1 SGHRS, CDR2 YFSETQ. The CDR3 is 18 amino acids. V lost 4 bases to trimming and J lost 4 bases, with 27 bases between them.

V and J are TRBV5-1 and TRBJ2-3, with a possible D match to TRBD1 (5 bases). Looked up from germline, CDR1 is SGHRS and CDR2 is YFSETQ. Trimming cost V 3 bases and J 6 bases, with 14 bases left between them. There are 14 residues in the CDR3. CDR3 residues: CASSSGQDYDTQYF. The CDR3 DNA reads TGCGCCAGCAGCTCAGGGCAAGATTACGATACGCAGTATTTT.

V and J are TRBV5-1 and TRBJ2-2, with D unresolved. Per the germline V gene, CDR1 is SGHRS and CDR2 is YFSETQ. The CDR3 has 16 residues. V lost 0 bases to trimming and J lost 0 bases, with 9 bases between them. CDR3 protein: CASSLVGFANTGELFF. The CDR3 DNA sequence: TGCGCCAGCAGCTTGGTCGGGTTCGCGAACACCGGGGAGCTGTTTTTT.

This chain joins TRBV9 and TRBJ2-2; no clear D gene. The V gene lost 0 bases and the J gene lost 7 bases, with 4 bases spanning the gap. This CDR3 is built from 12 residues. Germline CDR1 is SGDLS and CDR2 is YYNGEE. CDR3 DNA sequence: TGTGCCAGCAGCGTAGGAGGCGGGGAGCTGTTTTTT. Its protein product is CASSVGGGELFF.

The CDR3 DNA reads as TGTGCCAGCAGCGTAGTAGGACAGAACACTGAAGCTTTCTTT. This gives the protein CASSVVGQNTEAFF. V gene TRBV9 combines with J gene TRBJ1-1, with a possible D match to TRBD1 (5 bases). The V gene lost 0 bases and the J gene lost 1 base, with 7 bases spanning the gap. The length of the CDR3 is 14 residues. Germline V CDR1 and CDR2: SGDLS, YYNGEE.

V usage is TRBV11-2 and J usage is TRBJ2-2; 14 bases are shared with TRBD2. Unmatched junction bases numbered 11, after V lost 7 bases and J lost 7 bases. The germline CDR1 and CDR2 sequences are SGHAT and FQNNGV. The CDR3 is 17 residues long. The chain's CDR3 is CASNRGTSGSGGGELFF. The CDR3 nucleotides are TGTGCCAGCAACCGCGGGACTAGCGGGAGTGGTGGCGGGGAGCTGTTTTTT.

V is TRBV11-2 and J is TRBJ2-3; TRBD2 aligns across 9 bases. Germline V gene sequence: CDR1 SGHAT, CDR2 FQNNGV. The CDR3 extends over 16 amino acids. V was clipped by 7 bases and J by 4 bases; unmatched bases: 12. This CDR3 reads CASTFSAGGFADTQYF. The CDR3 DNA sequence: TGTGCCAGCACCTTCTCAGCGGGAGGATTTGCAGATACGCAGTATTTT.

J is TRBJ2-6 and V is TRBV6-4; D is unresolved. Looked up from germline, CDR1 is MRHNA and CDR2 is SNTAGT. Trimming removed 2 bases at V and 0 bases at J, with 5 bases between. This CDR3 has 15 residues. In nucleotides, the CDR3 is TGTGCCAGCAGTGACGATGGCTCTGGGGCCAACGTCCTGACTTTC. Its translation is CASSDDGSGANVLTF.

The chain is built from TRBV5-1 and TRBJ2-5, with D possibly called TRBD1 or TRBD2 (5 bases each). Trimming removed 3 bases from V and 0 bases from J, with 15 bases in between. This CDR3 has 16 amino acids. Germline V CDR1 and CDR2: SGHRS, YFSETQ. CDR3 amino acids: CASSWNGGWYQETQYF. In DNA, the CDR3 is TGCGCCAGCAGCTGGAATGGGGGATGGTACCAAGAGACCCAGTACTTC.

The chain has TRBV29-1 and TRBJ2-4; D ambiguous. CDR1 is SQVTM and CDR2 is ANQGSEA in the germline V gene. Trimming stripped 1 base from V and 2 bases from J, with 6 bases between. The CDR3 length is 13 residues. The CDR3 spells CSVEVDTKNIQYF. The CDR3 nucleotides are TGCAGCGTTGAAGTAGACACCAAAAACATTCAGTACTTC.

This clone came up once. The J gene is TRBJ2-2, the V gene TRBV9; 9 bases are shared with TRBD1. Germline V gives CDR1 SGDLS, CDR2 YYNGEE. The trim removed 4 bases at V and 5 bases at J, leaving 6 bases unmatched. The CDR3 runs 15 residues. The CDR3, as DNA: TGTGCCAGCAGCTTACAGGGGGCGGGGACCGGGGAGCTGTTTTTT. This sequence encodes CASSLQGAGTGELFF.

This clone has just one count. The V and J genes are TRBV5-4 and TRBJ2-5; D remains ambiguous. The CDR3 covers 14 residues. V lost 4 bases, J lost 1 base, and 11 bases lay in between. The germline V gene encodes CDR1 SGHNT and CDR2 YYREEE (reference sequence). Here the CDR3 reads CASSPGQVQETQYF. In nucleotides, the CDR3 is TGTGCCAGCAGCCCAGGCCAGGTCCAAGAGACCCAGTACTTC.